This T cell receptor (beta chain) was retrieved from a study of blood T cell repertoires in COVID-19. As for the study in general: Italy, Spain and the United States were the sources of the convalescent and acute COVID-19 samples. From T cells, B-cell-depleted T cells, or PBMCs came the material, which was cDNA or gDNA.

In the original workflow: Estimated nucleated cell counts came from reference gene primer amplification. The method was immunoSEQ multiplex PCR; TCRdb's version includes in-frame clones alone and lacks a portion of them. The V and J calls and clone size come from that table; D and trimming were worked out from the DNA. The sample holds 25,000 or so clones, under 90% seen once. The trim removed 0 bases at V and 0 bases at J, leaving 8 bases unmatched. The CDR3 totals 17 residues. CDR1 and CDR2 from the germline V gene are MGHRA and YSYEKL. The sample consisted of peripheral blood. This sequence originates from an elderly woman with acute or convalescent COVID-19. V and J are TRBV4-1 and TRBJ2-7; 7 nucleotides agree with TRBD1. The CDR3 region is CASSQESWTGYSYEQYF. The CDR3 DNA is TGCGCCAGCAGCCAAGAATCCTGGACAGGCTACTCCTACGAGCAGTACTTC.